The 20 T cell receptor beta chains below were found in one sample sequenced in a study of shared clonotypes between healthy human individuals. Method: immunoSEQ multiplex PCR; TCRdb's copy keeps in-frame clones and lacks some. The sample carries about 600,000 clones, 95% to 96% recorded once. Only CD45RO-negative cells positively selected for CCR7 counted as naive CD8 cells, so terminally differentiated effector memory CD45RA+ cells were excluded. The sequencing input was naive CD8+ T cells sorted from blood. Receptors were obtained from a woman aged 25-40 years in good health.

This chain joins TRBV11-1 and TRBJ2-5; D gene ambiguous. Between the trimmed V and J ends, which lost 8 bases and 2 bases, there was a span of 12 bases. From germline, CDR1 is SGHAT and CDR2 FQDESV (reference sequence). The CDR3 extends over 13 amino acids. The DNA for the CDR3 is TGTGCCAGCGGATCCTGGCCGCAAGAGACCCAGTACTTC. Its protein is CASGSWPQETQYF. Drawing the rest from reference TRBV11-1 and TRBJ2-5, the complete variable domain is EAEVAQSPRYKITEKSQAVAFWCDPISGHATLYWYRQILGQGPELLVQFQDESVVDDSQLPKDRFSAERLKGVDSTLKIQPAELGDSAMYLCASGSWPQETQYFGPGTRLLVL.

V and J are TRBV19 and TRBJ1-1, with a tentative D call TRBD1 (5 bases). V was pared by 2 bases and J by 4 bases, with 8 bases between. Germline V gene sequence: CDR1 LNHDA, CDR2 SQIVND (reference sequence). The CDR3 runs to 13 residues. The CDR3 nucleotides read TGTGCCAGTAGTATACAGGGCTTCACTGAAGCTTTCTTT. Residues: CASSIQGFTEAFF.

The chain recombines TRBV6-5 with TRBJ2-7; D is possibly TRBD1 (5 bases). Germline lookup yields CDR1 MNHEY and CDR2 SVGAGI. The V end lost 4 bases, the J end lost 2 bases, and 9 bases lay between the germline ends. This CDR3 has 13 amino acids. Written as DNA, the CDR3 is TGTGCCAGCAGTTTCGGACAAGCCTACGAGCAGTACTTC. Its translation is CASSFGQAYEQYF.

The genes are TRBV27 and TRBJ2-3, with TRBD2 matching over 11 bases. The CDR3 consists of 16 residues. The V and J ends lost 6 bases and 2 bases, in that order; junction bases with no gene match: 7. CDR1 is MNHEY and CDR2 is SMNVEV in the germline V gene (reference sequence). CDR3 bases: TGTGCCAGCAGCAGTAGACTAGCGGGACACACAGATACGCAGTATTTT. Protein sequence: CASSSRLAGHTDTQYF.

The genes are TRBV5-1 and TRBJ2-3; 8 bases are a match to TRBD2. The CDR3 is made up of 16 amino acids. The V gene end was trimmed by 0 bases and the J gene end by 4 bases; junction bases not matched to a gene: 7. Per the germline V gene, CDR1 is SGHRS and CDR2 is YFSETQ. CDR3 sequence: CASSLDSAGVPDTQYF. The CDR3 DNA follows: TGCGCCAGCAGCTTGGATTCAGCGGGAGTTCCAGATACGCAGTATTTT.

This clone has just one count. The V and J genes are TRBV2 and TRBJ2-7; the D call may be TRBD1 or TRBD2 (5 bases each). V gave up 10 bases and J gave up 7 bases, with 23 bases separating them. The CDR3 is 14 amino acids. CDR1 and CDR2 from the germline V gene are SNHLY and FYNNEI. The CDR3 DNA reads TGTGCCAACTCCTACCCCGGGACCACCGAGGAGCAGTACTTC. Protein sequence: CANSYPGTTEEQYF.

This chain connects TRBV30 to TRBJ1-1, with D uncertain. CDR3 length equals 14 residues. Germline-derived CDR1 and CDR2 are GTSNPN and SVGIG (reference sequence). V was pared by 5 bases and J by 1 base, with 14 bases between. CDR3 sequence: CAWCSARPNTEAFF. In DNA, the CDR3 is TGTGCCTGGTGCTCGGCAAGGCCGAACACTGAAGCTTTCTTT. Together with reference TRBV30 and TRBJ1-1, the CDR3 gives the full variable domain: SQTIHQWPATLVQPVGSPLSLECTVEGTSNPNLYWYRQAAGRGLQLLFYSVGIGQISSEVPQNLSASRPQDRQFILSSKKLLLSDSGFYLCAWCSARPNTEAFFGQGTRLTVV.

The V and J genes are TRBV6-1 and TRBJ2-3, with 12 bases matching TRBD2. CDR3 length: 14 residues. Germline V CDR1 and CDR2: MNHNS, SASEGT. V gave up 6 bases and J gave up 7 bases; unmatched junction bases: 5. This CDR3 reads CASRLAGGQHTQYF. The CDR3 DNA is TGTGCCAGCAGACTAGCGGGAGGACAACATACGCAGTATTTT.

V usage is TRBV5-6 and J usage is TRBJ2-7; perhaps TRBD2 as D (5 bases). Per germline, CDR1 SGHDT and CDR2 YYEEEE. V dropped 1 base and J dropped 7 bases, with 12 bases sitting between them. The CDR3 consists of 13 residues. The CDR3 spells CASSLSVRGEQYF. The CDR3 DNA reads TGTGCCAGCAGCTTGAGTGTCCGGGGAGAGCAGTACTTC.

The chain links TRBV19 to TRBJ2-1, with 10 bases aligning to TRBD2. J gave up 7 bases and V 2 bases, and 5 bases lay outside the gene matches. Germline V gives CDR1 LNHDA, CDR2 SQIVND (reference sequence). CDR3 size: 15 residues. Here the CDR3 DNA reads TGTGCCAGTAGTATACCTAGCGGGGGAGAGAATGAGCAGTTCTTC. Protein product: CASSIPSGGENEQFF.

Here the CDR3 reads CASSSTTDTQYF. CDR3 sequence (DNA): TGTGCCAGCAGTAGTACCACAGATACGCAGTATTTT. This chain joins TRBV25-1 and TRBJ2-3, with D hard to call. CDR3 length equals 12 residues. The V gene's germline CDR1 is MGHDK and CDR2 SYGVNS. V was trimmed by 5 bases and J by 2 bases, leaving 5 bases between them.

V gene TRBV27 combines with J gene TRBJ1-3, with a tentative D call TRBD1 (5 bases). V lost 2 bases to trimming and J lost 0 bases, with 8 bases between them. Germline-derived CDR1 and CDR2 are MNHEY and SMNVEV (reference sequence). CDR3 length equals 15 residues. CDR3 in DNA: TGTGCCAGCAGTTTAGGGGGAAACTCTGGAAACACCATATATTTT. Encoded protein: CASSLGGNSGNTIYF.

This chain links TRBV9 with TRBJ1-5; D unresolved. V shed 3 bases and J shed 5 bases, with 12 bases lying between them. The CDR3 spans 14 residues. Germline CDR1 and CDR2: SGDLS and YYNGEE. The CDR3 reads CASSATQTDQPQHF. DNA for the CDR3: TGTGCCAGCAGCGCCACCCAAACAGATCAGCCCCAGCATTTT.

The rearrangement links TRBV6-5 to TRBJ2-1; TRBD2 agrees at 7 bases. The CDR3 totals 16 residues. J gave up 7 bases and V 1 base, and 10 bases lay outside the gene matches. The germline V gene encodes CDR1 MNHEY and CDR2 SVGAGI. The CDR3 DNA follows: TGTGCCAGCAGTTACTTGCGGTGGCAGGGAGGGAATGAGCAGTTCTTC. This gives the protein CASSYLRWQGGNEQFF.

V gene TRBV28 combines with J gene TRBJ2-7; 12 positions match TRBD2. The germline V gene has CDR1 MDHEN and CDR2 SYDVKM. After removal of 5 bases from V and 4 bases from J, the junction contained 6 bases not matched to a gene. This CDR3 contains 15 residues. The CDR3 loop reads CASSEGLAGRYEQYF. CDR3 DNA sequence: TGTGCCAGCAGTGAAGGACTAGCGGGAAGATACGAGCAGTACTTC.

This clone showed up just a few times. The chain joins TRBV5-4 to TRBJ1-1; D call uncertain. Germline CDR1 and CDR2: SGHNT and YYREEE (reference sequence). V lost 4 bases to trimming and J lost 1 base, with 8 bases between them. The CDR3 has 13 residues. CDR3 in amino acids: CASSPRWNTEAFF. The CDR3 DNA sequence: TGTGCCAGCAGCCCTCGGTGGAACACTGAAGCTTTCTTT.

The chain combines TRBV13 with TRBJ2-7; 7 nucleotides line up with TRBD1. J gave up 3 bases and V 3 bases, and 5 bases lay outside the gene matches. CDR1 and CDR2 from the germline V gene are PRHDT and FYEKMQ (reference sequence). The CDR3 has 14 amino acids. The CDR3 loop reads CASSFGGQYYEQYF. The CDR3 nucleotides read TGTGCCAGCAGCTTTGGGGGACAGTACTACGAGCAGTACTTC.

CDR3 sequence reads: CATSEWTGGQPQHF. The DNA of the CDR3 is TGTGCCACCAGCGAGTGGACAGGAGGGCAGCCCCAGCATTTT. The chain carries TRBV15 and TRBJ1-5; 7 bases line up with TRBD1. CDR3 length equals 14 residues. The germline CDR1 and CDR2 sequences are LNHNV and YYDKDF (reference sequence). V was pared by 5 bases and J by 7 bases, with 8 bases of the junction left unmatched.

V and J are TRBV10-2 and TRBJ2-7, with D hard to call. The CDR3 is made up of 13 amino acids. Germline V lookup: CDR1 WSHSY, CDR2 SAAADI. Trimming removed 0 bases at V and 2 bases at J, with 5 bases between. The CDR3 spells CASSESVTYEQYF. CDR3 nucleotide sequence: TGCGCCAGCAGTGAGTCGGTTACCTACGAGCAGTACTTC.

This rearrangement joins TRBV5-1 to TRBJ1-1; possible D gene TRBD1, 5 bases. CDR1 is SGHRS, CDR2 YFSETQ, per germline. The CDR3 is 13 residues long. V lost 1 base, J lost 9 bases, and 13 bases lay in between. In DNA, the CDR3 is TGCGCCAGCAGCTTGTGGGGCCGGGGTAAAGCTTTCTTT. Translating gives CASSLWGRGKAFF.